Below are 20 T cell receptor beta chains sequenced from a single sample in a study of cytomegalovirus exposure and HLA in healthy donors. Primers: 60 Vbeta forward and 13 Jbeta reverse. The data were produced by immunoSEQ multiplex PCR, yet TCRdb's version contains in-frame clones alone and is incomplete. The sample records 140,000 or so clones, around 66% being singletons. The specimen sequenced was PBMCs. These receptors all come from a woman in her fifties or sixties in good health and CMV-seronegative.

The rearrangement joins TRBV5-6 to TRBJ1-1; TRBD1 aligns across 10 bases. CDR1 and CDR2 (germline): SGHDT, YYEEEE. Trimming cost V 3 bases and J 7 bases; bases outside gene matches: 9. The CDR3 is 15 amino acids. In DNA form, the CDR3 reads TGTGCCAGCAGCTCGTCCCGGGACAGGGGTCATGAAGCTTTCTTT. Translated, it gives CASSSSRDRGHEAFF.

For the CDR3, the DNA is TGTGCCAGCAGTCCCCCGGGACTAGCGGTGGGCGAGCAGTACTTC. This sequence encodes CASSPPGLAVGEQYF. The chain links TRBV28 to TRBJ2-7; 11 nucleotides align to TRBD2. Trimming at V came to 5 bases and at J to 6 bases, leaving 9 bases not matched to a gene. This CDR3 spans 15 amino acids. Germline CDR1 MDHEN, CDR2 SYDVKM.

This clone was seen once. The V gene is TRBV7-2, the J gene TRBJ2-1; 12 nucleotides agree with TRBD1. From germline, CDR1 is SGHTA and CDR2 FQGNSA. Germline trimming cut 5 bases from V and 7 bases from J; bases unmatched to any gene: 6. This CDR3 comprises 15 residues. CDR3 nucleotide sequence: TGTGCCAGCAGCGGGGACAGGGGGCCGTGGAATGAGCAGTTCTTC. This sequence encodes CASSGDRGPWNEQFF.

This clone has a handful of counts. This CDR3 reads CASSLTRDIPTEQYF. The CDR3 nucleotides read TGTGCCAGCAGCTTAACGAGGGACATCCCGACCGAGCAGTACTTC. The chain uses TRBV7-8 and TRBJ2-7, with D perhaps matching TRBD1 (6 bases). The CDR3 extends over 15 amino acids. The V end was cut by 2 bases, the J end by 6 bases, with 17 bases between. Germline assignment: CDR1 SGHVS and CDR2 FQNEAQ.

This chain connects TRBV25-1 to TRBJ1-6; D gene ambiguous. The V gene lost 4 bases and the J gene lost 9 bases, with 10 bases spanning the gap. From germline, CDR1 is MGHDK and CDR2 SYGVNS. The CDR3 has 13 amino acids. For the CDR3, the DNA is TGTGCCAGCAGTGGGAGGTTCCGTTCACCCCTCCACTTT. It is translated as CASSGRFRSPLHF.

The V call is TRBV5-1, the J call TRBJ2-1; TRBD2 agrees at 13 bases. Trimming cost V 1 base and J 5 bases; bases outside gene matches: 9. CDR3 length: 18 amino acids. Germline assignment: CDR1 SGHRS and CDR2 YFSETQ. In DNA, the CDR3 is TGCGCCAGCAGCTTGCGGAGGACTAGCGGGGGAGACAACAATGAGCAGTTCTTC. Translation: CASSLRRTSGGDNNEQFF.

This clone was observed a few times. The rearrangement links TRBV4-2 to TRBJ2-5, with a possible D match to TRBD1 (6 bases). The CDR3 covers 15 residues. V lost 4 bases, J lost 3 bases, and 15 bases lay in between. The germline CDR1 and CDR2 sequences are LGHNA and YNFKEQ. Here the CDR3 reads CASSPVLGQKETQYF. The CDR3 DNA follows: TGTGCCAGCAGCCCCGTTTTAGGACAGAAAGAGACCCAGTACTTC.

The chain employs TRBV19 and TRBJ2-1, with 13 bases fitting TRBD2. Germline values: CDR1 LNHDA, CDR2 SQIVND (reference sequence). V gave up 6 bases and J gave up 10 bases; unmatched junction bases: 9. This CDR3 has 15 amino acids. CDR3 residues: CASRTGTSGIYEQFF. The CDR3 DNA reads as TGTGCCAGTAGGACCGGGACTAGCGGGATCTACGAGCAGTTCTTC.

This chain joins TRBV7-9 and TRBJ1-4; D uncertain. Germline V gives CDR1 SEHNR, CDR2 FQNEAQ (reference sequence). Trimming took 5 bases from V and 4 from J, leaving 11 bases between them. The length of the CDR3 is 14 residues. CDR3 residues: CASSELGRNEKLFF. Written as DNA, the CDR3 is TGTGCCAGCAGCGAACTAGGACGTAATGAAAAACTGTTTTTT.

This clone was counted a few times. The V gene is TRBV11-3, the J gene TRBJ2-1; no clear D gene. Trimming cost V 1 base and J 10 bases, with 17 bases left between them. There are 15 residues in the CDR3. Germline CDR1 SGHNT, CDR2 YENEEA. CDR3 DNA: TGTGCCAGCAGCTTAGGGCCCACTACCAGCCGGGAGCAGTTCTTC. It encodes CASSLGPTTSREQFF.

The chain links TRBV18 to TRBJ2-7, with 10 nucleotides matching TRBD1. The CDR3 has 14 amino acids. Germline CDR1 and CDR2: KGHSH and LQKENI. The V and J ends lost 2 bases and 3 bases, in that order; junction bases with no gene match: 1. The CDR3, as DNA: TGTGCCAGCTCACCAGGGACAGGGGACTACGAGCAGTACTTC. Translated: CASSPGTGDYEQYF.

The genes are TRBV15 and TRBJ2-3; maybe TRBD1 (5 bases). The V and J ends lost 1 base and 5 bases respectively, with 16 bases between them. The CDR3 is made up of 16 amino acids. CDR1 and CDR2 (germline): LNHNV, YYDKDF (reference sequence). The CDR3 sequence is CATSRGVRAGEDTQYF. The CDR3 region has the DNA TGTGCCACCAGCAGAGGTGTCAGGGCAGGAGAAGATACGCAGTATTTT.

Written as DNA, the CDR3 is TGTGCCAGCAGCCATACTAGCGGGAGTGTAAATGAGCAGTTCTTC. It codes for CASSHTSGSVNEQFF. This chain joins TRBV4-2 and TRBJ2-1; 11 positions agree with TRBD2. Losses at the gene ends were 3 bases for V and 7 bases for J; bases not matched to a gene: 5. Germline V gene data show CDR1 as LGHNA and CDR2 as YNFKEQ. The CDR3 has 15 residues.

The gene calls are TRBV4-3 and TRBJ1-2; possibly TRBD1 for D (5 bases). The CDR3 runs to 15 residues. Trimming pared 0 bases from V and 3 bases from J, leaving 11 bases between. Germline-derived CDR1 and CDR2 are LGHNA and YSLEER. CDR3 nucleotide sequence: TGCGCCAGCAGCCAAGATCCCAGGACATACTATGGCTACACCTTC. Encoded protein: CASSQDPRTYYGYTF.

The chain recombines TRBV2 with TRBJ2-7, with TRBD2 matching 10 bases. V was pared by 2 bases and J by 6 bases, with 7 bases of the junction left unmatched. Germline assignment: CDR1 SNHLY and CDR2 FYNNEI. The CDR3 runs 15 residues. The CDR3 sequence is CASSERPSGRGEQYF. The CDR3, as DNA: TGTGCCAGCAGTGAACGTCCAAGCGGGAGGGGCGAGCAGTACTTC.

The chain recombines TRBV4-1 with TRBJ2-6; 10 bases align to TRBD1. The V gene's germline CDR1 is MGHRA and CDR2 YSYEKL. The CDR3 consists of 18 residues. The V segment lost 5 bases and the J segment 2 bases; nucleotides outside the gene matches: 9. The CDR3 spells CASSKPGQGMPGANVLTF. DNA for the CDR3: TGCGCCAGCAGCAAGCCGGGACAGGGGATGCCTGGGGCCAACGTCCTGACTTTC.

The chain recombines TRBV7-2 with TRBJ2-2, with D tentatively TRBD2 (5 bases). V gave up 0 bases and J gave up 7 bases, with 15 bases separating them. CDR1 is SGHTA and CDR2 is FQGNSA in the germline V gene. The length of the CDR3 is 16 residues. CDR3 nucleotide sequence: TGTGCCAGCAGCTTAGCGCCGGGGAAGGGTGGCGGGGAGCTGTTTTTT. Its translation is CASSLAPGKGGGELFF.

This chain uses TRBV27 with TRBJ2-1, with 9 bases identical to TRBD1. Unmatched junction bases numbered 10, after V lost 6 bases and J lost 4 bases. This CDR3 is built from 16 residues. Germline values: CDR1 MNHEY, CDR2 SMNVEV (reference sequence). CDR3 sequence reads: CASSEAGTGQYNEQFF. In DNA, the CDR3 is TGTGCCAGCAGCGAAGCCGGGACAGGGCAATACAATGAGCAGTTCTTC.

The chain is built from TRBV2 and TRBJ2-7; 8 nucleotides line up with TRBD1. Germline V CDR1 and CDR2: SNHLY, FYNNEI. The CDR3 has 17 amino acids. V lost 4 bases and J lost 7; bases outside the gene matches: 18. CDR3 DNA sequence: TGTGCCAGCAGTGGAATACCAGGACAGGGAATTCTACGGGAGCAGTACTTC. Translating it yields CASSGIPGQGILREQYF.

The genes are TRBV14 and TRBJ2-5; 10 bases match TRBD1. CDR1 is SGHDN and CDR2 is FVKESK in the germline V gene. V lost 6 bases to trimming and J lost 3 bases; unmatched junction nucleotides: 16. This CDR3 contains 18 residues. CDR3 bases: TGTGCCAGCAGACGGCCTGGGACAGGGGATGAGTTGGAAGAGACCCAGTACTTC. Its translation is CASRRPGTGDELEETQYF.